The 10 T cell receptor beta chains below come from one sample, sequenced in a study of cytomegalovirus exposure and HLA in healthy donors. It was with 60 Vbeta and 13 Jbeta primers that the PCR ran. Only in-frame clones appear in the TCRdb table, and some are missing; sequencing was by immunoSEQ multiplex PCR. The data hold over 120,000 clones, with roughly 79% observed a single time. The sample consisted of PBMCs. These receptors were taken from a woman aged 55-69 years in good health and CMV-seropositive.

This chain uses TRBV10-1 with TRBJ1-5; no definite D call. This CDR3 comprises 14 residues. V dropped 9 bases and J dropped 4 bases, with 16 bases sitting between them. Per germline, CDR1 WNHNN and CDR2 SYGVQD (reference sequence). DNA for the CDR3: TGCGCCAGATGGGAGGGAGGGTGGAATCAGCCCCAGCATTTT. It encodes CARWEGGWNQPQHF.

J is TRBJ1-1 and V is TRBV18; maybe TRBD1 (6 bases). V gave up 6 bases and J gave up 1 base, with 9 bases separating them. Germline CDR1 is KGHSH and CDR2 is LQKENI. CDR3 size: 13 residues. In DNA form, the CDR3 reads TGTGCCAGCTCGCGGACAGCGAACACTGAAGCTTTCTTT. Translated, it gives CASSRTANTEAFF.

This clone was observed a single time. V and J are TRBV6-5 and TRBJ2-1; D gene unclear. With 5 bases removed from V and 0 bases from J, the gap between germline ends came to 11 bases. There are 15 residues in the CDR3. Germline CDR1 MNHEY, CDR2 SVGAGI. The CDR3 coding sequence is TGTGCCAGCAGTGTTTTCGGTGGCTCCTACAATGAGCAGTTCTTC. It specifies CASSVFGGSYNEQFF.

V and J are TRBV28 and TRBJ2-7, with 10 bases that match TRBD1. The CDR3 loop spans 14 amino acids. Germline CDR1 is MDHEN and CDR2 is SYDVKM. The V and J ends lost 6 bases and 6 bases, in that order; junction bases with no gene match: 8. CDR3 bases: TGTGCCAGCAGACGACCGGGACAGGGGCCCGAGCAGTACTTC. It is translated as CASRRPGQGPEQYF. Drawing the rest from reference TRBV28 and TRBJ2-7, the complete variable domain is DVKVTQSSRYLVKRTGEKVFLECVQDMDHENMFWYRQDPGLGLRLIYFSYDVKMKEKGDIPEGYSVSREKKERFSLILESASTNQTSMYLCASRRPGQGPEQYFGPGTRLTVT.

The rearrangement links TRBV2 to TRBJ2-5; D ambiguous. Trimming removed 5 bases at V and 2 bases at J, with 9 bases between. This CDR3 is 13 amino acids long. Germline V lookup: CDR1 SNHLY, CDR2 FYNNEI. This CDR3 is CASSWVAQETQYF. In nucleotides, the CDR3 is TGTGCCAGCAGTTGGGTAGCACAAGAGACCCAGTACTTC.

The CDR3 DNA follows: TGTGCCACCGCGGACAGGGTTTACGAGCAGTACTTC. Amino acids: CATADRVYEQYF. The genes are TRBV28 and TRBJ2-7; 8 bases match TRBD1. The germline V gene encodes CDR1 MDHEN and CDR2 SYDVKM. V shed 10 bases and J 4 bases; nucleotides not matched to a gene: 6. This CDR3 is built from 12 residues.

CDR3 nucleotides: TGTGCCAGCAGTTTATTTCGCGGACAGGGGGAGTTCTTC. It translates to CASSLFRGQGEFF. J is TRBJ2-1 and V is TRBV27, with 10 bases aligning to TRBD1. Germline V gene lookup returns CDR1 MNHEY and CDR2 SMNVEV (reference sequence). This CDR3 is built from 13 residues. V lost 1 base, J lost 14 bases, and 5 bases stayed unmatched.

The rearrangement links TRBV7-9 to TRBJ1-4, with 9 bases identical to TRBD1. V lost 5 bases to trimming and J lost 7 bases; unmatched junction nucleotides: 5. This CDR3 spans 14 amino acids. The germline V gene has CDR1 SEHNR and CDR2 FQNEAQ (reference sequence). The CDR3 DNA is TGTGCCAGCAGCCAACAGGGGGCGCGTGAAAAACTGTTTTTT. Protein: CASSQQGAREKLFF.

This rearrangement joins TRBV27 to TRBJ2-7, with D perhaps TRBD2 (6 bases). The germline V gene encodes CDR1 MNHEY and CDR2 SMNVEV (reference sequence). V gave up 5 bases and J gave up 2 bases, with 13 bases separating them. The CDR3 has 14 residues. CDR3 DNA sequence: TGTGCCAGCAGTCCCGGGGGATTGACCTACGAGCAGTACTTC. Its translation: CASSPGGLTYEQYF.

This sequence joins TRBV4-1 and TRBJ1-2; the match to TRBD1 covers 8 bases. CDR1 MGHRA and CDR2 YSYEKL come from the germline V gene. CDR3 size: 15 residues. V was pared by 5 bases and J by 6 bases, with 11 bases of the junction left unmatched. The CDR3 is CASSTAAGGVNGYTF. CDR3 DNA: TGCGCCAGCAGCACCGCGGCAGGGGGCGTTAATGGCTACACCTTC.